The 16 T cell receptor beta chains below all came from one sample that was sequenced in a study of blood T cell repertoires in COVID-19. Sequencing was performed with immunoSEQ multiplex PCR; in TCRdb, only in-frame clones are kept and a portion is missing. The table records approximately 71,000 clones, just over 85% of them present only once. The sequenced material came from peripheral blood. The origin of the receptors is a man aged 45-65 years with acute or convalescent COVID-19.

The chain recombines TRBV15 with TRBJ2-5, with TRBD1 identical over 10 bases. The CDR3 sequence is 15 residues long. Looked up from germline, CDR1 is LNHNV and CDR2 is YYDKDF (reference sequence). V lost 4 bases and J lost 6; bases outside the gene matches: 8. The CDR3 sequence: CATSIRGQGFKTQYF. DNA of the CDR3: TGTGCCACCAGCATCAGGGGACAGGGGTTCAAGACCCAGTACTTC.

This chain connects TRBV7-8 to TRBJ1-5; D call uncertain. CDR3 size: 14 residues. Germline CDR1 and CDR2: SGHVS and FQNEAQ. V dropped 5 bases and J dropped 4 bases, with 12 bases sitting between them. CDR3 nucleotides: TGTGCCAGCAGCCCCCGGACTTCAAATCAGCCCCAGCATTTT. Its protein is CASSPRTSNQPQHF.

The chain is built from TRBV5-1 and TRBJ2-2; 8 bases agree with TRBD1. V lost 4 bases, J lost 4 bases, and 3 bases stayed unmatched. CDR3 length: 14 amino acids. The V gene's germline CDR1 is SGHRS and CDR2 YFSETQ. CDR3: CASSTGQGTGELFF. CDR3 sequence (DNA): TGCGCCAGCAGCACAGGACAGGGCACCGGGGAGCTGTTTTTT.

Written as DNA, the CDR3 is TGTGCCAGCAGCGCGACTAGCGGGGGGGACACAGATACGCAGTATTTT. Protein sequence: CASSATSGGDTDTQYF. This sequence joins TRBV9 and TRBJ2-3, with 14 bases that match TRBD2. Germline V CDR1 and CDR2: SGDLS, YYNGEE. The CDR3 totals 16 residues. V shed 3 bases, J shed 2 bases, and the junction held 2 bases outside the gene matches.

Only a few counts were recorded for this clone. The CDR3 DNA is TGTGCCAGCAGTTTACTGGGGAGTCATGGCTACACCTTC. Protein sequence: CASSLLGSHGYTF. The V and J genes are TRBV12-3 or TRBV12-4 and TRBJ1-2, with D unclear. There are 13 residues in the CDR3. Trimming took off 2 bases at V and 6 bases at J, with 10 bases between the two ends.

The chain recombines TRBV7-6 with TRBJ2-1; TRBD2 agrees at 13 bases. This CDR3 has 16 amino acids. Per germline, CDR1 SGHVS and CDR2 FNYEAQ. V was clipped by 5 bases and J by 3 bases; unmatched bases: 4. The CDR3 bases are TGTGCCAGCAGCGGACTAGCGGGAGCTCACTACAATGAGCAGTTCTTC. This codes for CASSGLAGAHYNEQFF.

V gene TRBV7-9 combines with J gene TRBJ2-1; TRBD1 might be the D (5 bases). The CDR3 has 15 residues. V was shortened by 5 bases and J by 8 bases, with 19 bases between the two germline ends. Germline lookup yields CDR1 SEHNR and CDR2 FQNEAQ (reference sequence). The CDR3 loop reads CASSGGRGLLDEQFF. As DNA, the CDR3 is TGTGCCAGCAGCGGCGGTAGGGGTCTGTTAGATGAGCAGTTCTTC.

This clone turned up a few times. The rearrangement links TRBV7-9 to TRBJ2-1; the D is unclear. The CDR3 length is 12 residues. Between the trimmed V and J ends, which lost 7 bases and 5 bases, there was a span of 9 bases. Germline assignment: CDR1 SEHNR and CDR2 FQNEAQ (reference sequence). The chain's CDR3 is CASTSRDNEQFF. CDR3 sequence (DNA): TGTGCCAGCACCTCCCGGGACAATGAGCAGTTCTTC. Complete variable domain (other parts from reference TRBV7-9 and TRBJ2-1): DTGVSQNPRHKITKRGQNVTFRCDPISEHNRLYWYRQTLGQGPEFLTYFQNEAQLEKSRLLSDRFSAERPKGSFSTLEIQRTEQGDSAMYLCASTSRDNEQFFGPGTRLTVL.

V and J are TRBV25-1 and TRBJ1-2; D is unresolved. The CDR3 extends over 13 amino acids. Trimming pared 4 bases from V and 5 bases from J, leaving 11 bases between. Germline loops: CDR1 MGHDK, CDR2 SYGVNS. The CDR3 sequence: CASSASGRYGYTF. In nucleotides, the CDR3 is TGTGCCAGCAGTGCCTCGGGAAGGTATGGCTACACCTTC.

This clone has more than one count but fewer than ten. The CDR3 coding sequence is TGTGCCATCAGTGGGGACATGGAGATATCTAACTATGGCTACACCTTC. Translation gives CAISGDMEISNYGYTF. The V call is TRBV10-3, the J call TRBJ1-2; possible D gene TRBD1, 6 bases. The V gene lost 4 bases and the J gene lost 0 bases, with 15 bases spanning the gap. This CDR3 is 16 amino acids long. Germline assignment: CDR1 ENHRY and CDR2 SYGVKD.

The rearrangement joins TRBV11-3 to TRBJ1-4, with TRBD1 matching over 8 bases. Germline V lookup: CDR1 SGHNT, CDR2 YENEEA. Trimming removed 7 bases from V and 4 bases from J; junction bases left unmatched: 11. This CDR3 spans 16 amino acids. The CDR3 loop reads CASTRGQGVGNEKLFF. CDR3 sequence (DNA): TGTGCCAGCACCCGCGGACAGGGCGTCGGTAATGAAAAACTGTTTTTT.

The V gene is TRBV15, the J gene TRBJ1-1, with a weak D call TRBD1 (5 bases). Germline assignment: CDR1 LNHNV and CDR2 YYDKDF (reference sequence). The CDR3 extends over 15 amino acids. Trimming shortened V by 4 bases and J by 3 bases, and 15 bases separated the two germline ends. The CDR3 is CATSIPSGGYTEAFF. The DNA of the CDR3 is TGTGCCACCAGCATCCCCAGCGGGGGATACACTGAAGCTTTCTTT.

Only a few counts were recorded for this clone. V usage is TRBV7-8 and J usage is TRBJ2-7; TRBD2 aligns across 7 bases. The germline V gene has CDR1 SGHVS and CDR2 FQNEAQ. The CDR3 spans 14 residues. V lost 6 bases and J lost 1; bases outside the gene matches: 6. In DNA form, the CDR3 reads TGTGCCAGCAGGCCGACTAGCAATTCCTACGAGCAGTACTTC. This gives the protein CASRPTSNSYEQYF. The variable domain in full, completed from reference TRBV7-8 and TRBJ2-7, reads GAGVSQSPRYKVAKRGQDVALRCDPISGHVSLFWYQQALGQGPEFLTYFQNEAQLDKSGLPSDRFFAERPEGSVSTLKIQRTQQEDSAVYLCASRPTSNSYEQYFGPGTRLTVT.

The chain joins TRBV29-1 to TRBJ2-7, with TRBD1 matching over 8 bases. V lost 6 bases and J lost 6; bases outside the gene matches: 4. Germline CDR1 is SQVTM and CDR2 is ANQGSEA. The CDR3 loop spans 11 amino acids. CDR3 loop: CSVPQGVEQYF. CDR3 coding DNA: TGCAGCGTCCCACAGGGGGTCGAGCAGTACTTC.

V and J are TRBV5-8 and TRBJ2-2, with a weak D call TRBD1 (5 bases). CDR1 and CDR2 from the germline V gene are SGHTS and YDEGEE. Trimming pared 1 base from V and 0 bases from J, leaving 7 bases between. The CDR3 length is 15 residues. The chain's CDR3 is CASSLPTANTGELFF. DNA for the CDR3: TGTGCCAGCAGCTTGCCGACAGCGAACACCGGGGAGCTGTTTTTT. Complete variable domain (other parts from reference TRBV5-8 and TRBJ2-2): EAGVTQSPTHLIKTRGQQATLRCSPISGHTSVYWYQQALGLGLQFLLWYDEGEERNRGNFPPRFSGRQFPNYSSELNVNALELEDSALYLCASSLPTANTGELFFGEGSRLTVL.

The chain combines TRBV5-1 with TRBJ2-2; 12 positions match TRBD2. CDR1 is SGHRS and CDR2 is YFSETQ in the germline V gene. The J segment lost 6 bases and the V segment lost 5 bases, leaving 5 bases of the junction unmatched. The CDR3 spans 15 residues. The CDR3, as DNA: TGCGCCAGCAGATCGGGACTAGCGGGCCCCGGGGAGCTGTTTTTT. It codes for CASRSGLAGPGELFF.